These 6 T cell receptor beta chains were sequenced from one sample in a study of blood T cell repertoires in COVID-19. Profiling relied on immunoSEQ multiplex PCR, and the TCRdb table lists in-frame clones only, not all of them. The sample has fewer than 450,000 clones, roughly 90% seen once; the top ten hold roughly 0.94%. The material sequenced was PBMCs or T cells enriched from blood (not recorded which). These receptors all stem from a young woman who had recovered from COVID-19.

The CDR3 region is CASSLVSGSNEQYF. The CDR3 DNA sequence: TGTGCCAGCAGCTTAGTGTCAGGGTCCAACGAGCAGTACTTC. V usage is TRBV11-2 and J usage is TRBJ2-7, with D perhaps matching TRBD1 (5 bases). The CDR3 is 14 amino acids. Germline CDR1 and CDR2: SGHAT and FQNNGV. With 1 base removed from V and 5 bases from J, the gap between germline ends came to 12 bases.

The CDR3: CASSEGTGGSEKLFF. CDR3 nucleotide sequence: TGCGCCAGCAGTGAGGGGACAGGGGGCAGTGAAAAACTGTTTTTT. The V call is TRBV10-1, the J call TRBJ1-4, with 12 bases that match TRBD1. Unmatched junction bases numbered 2, after V lost 2 bases and J lost 7 bases. The germline gives CDR1 WNHNN, CDR2 SYGVQD (reference sequence). The CDR3 consists of 15 residues.

The V and J genes are TRBV7-2 and TRBJ2-2, with a tentative D call TRBD1 (6 bases). The CDR3 runs to 16 residues. Germline CDR1 reads SGHTA; CDR2 reads FQGNSA. V dropped 5 bases and J dropped 5 bases, with 18 bases sitting between them. Here the CDR3 DNA reads TGTGCCAGCAGCGAGCACAGGGTCCCCTTAACCGGGGAGCTGTTTTTT. This sequence encodes CASSEHRVPLTGELFF. Drawing the rest from reference TRBV7-2 and TRBJ2-2, the complete variable domain is GAGVSQSPSNKVTEKGKDVELRCDPISGHTALYWYRQSLGQGLEFLIYFQGNSAPDKSGLPSDRFSAERTGGSVSTLTIQRTQQEDSAVYLCASSEHRVPLTGELFFGEGSRLTVL.

The chain recombines TRBV4-3 with TRBJ2-5; weak D call: TRBD1 (6 bases). From germline, CDR1 is LGHNA and CDR2 YSLEER. There are 17 residues in the CDR3. The V and J ends lost 0 bases and 1 base respectively, with 15 bases between them. CDR3 region: CASSQEGAGFGQETQYF. CDR3 coding DNA: TGCGCCAGCAGCCAAGAGGGGGCAGGTTTCGGCCAAGAGACCCAGTACTTC.

This clone was observed a few times. This sequence joins TRBV11-2 and TRBJ1-1, with 9 bases aligning to TRBD1. With 5 bases clipped from V and 0 bases from J, the junction kept 4 bases outside the gene matches. Germline loops: CDR1 SGHAT, CDR2 FQNNGV. The CDR3 is 15 residues long. The CDR3, as DNA: TGTGCCAGCAGCGCCGGGACAGGGATGAACACTGAAGCTTTCTTT. It codes for CASSAGTGMNTEAFF.

This clone was counted a single time. The chain uses TRBV7-6 and TRBJ1-2; 7 bases agree with TRBD1. V lost 6 bases and J lost 4; bases outside the gene matches: 5. Germline assignment: CDR1 SGHVS and CDR2 FNYEAQ. This CDR3 is 13 amino acids long. CDR3 sequence reads: CASSRQGFYGYTF. CDR3 DNA: TGTGCCAGCAGTCGACAGGGTTTCTATGGCTACACCTTC. The variable domain in full, with the rest retrieved from reference TRBV7-6 and TRBJ1-2, is GAGVSQSPRYKVTKRGQDVALRCDPISGHVSLYWYRQALGQGPEFLTYFNYEAQQDKSGLPNDRFSAERPEGSISTLTIQRTEQRDSAMYRCASSRQGFYGYTFGSGTRLTVV.